This TCR beta chain came from a study of blood T cell repertoires in COVID-19 (dated by TCRdb to 2020 to 2021). A note on the overall study: Collaborator samples came from the United States, Italy and Spain and covered acute and convalescent phases of COVID-19. A freely available public database, intended as a resource for researchers studying the immune response to SARS-CoV-2, is where the repertoires were released. The prospective study material was composed of cDNA or gDNA derived from T cells, B-cell-depleted T cells, or PBMCs. Samples were obtained from the ongoing ImmuneRACE study (first 160 participants) and from 1,000 to 1,500 subjects provided by 6 global collaborators. A de-identified subject ID, COVID-19 status, age in years and sex were almost always included in the sample metadata. Where available, HLA class I and class II types were taken from metadata supplied by the sample provider and were not determined by assay-based typing. Subjects who had been exposed to COVID-19, were actively infected with it, or had recovered from it provided the deeply sampled blood TCRbeta repertoires that made up the dataset.

Summary of the overall study and its limitations: The amount of clinical and demographic metadata varied by source and participant and was provided uncurated.

To note about this clone: Its target antigen remains unknown. No per-base quality is available; no much larger clone lies one base away.

The immunoSEQ Assay, a bias-controlled multiplex PCR, was used to amplify TCRbeta CDR3 regions from genomic DNA. The study's processing was this. The number of nucleated cells in each sample was estimated by amplification of reference gene primers within the assay. Sequence reads were collapsed and filtered to measure the absolute abundance of every unique TCRbeta CDR3 rearrangement. Productive Simpson clonality was computed per sample as the square root of Simpson's diversity index over productive rearrangements. In its TCRdb copy, this immuneACCESS table keeps in-frame sequences only and misses some clones. Where compared with another copy, unresolved V genes explain less than half of these, and the others have no known cause. V, J and clone size are taken as reported in that table, and D and trimming were inferred from the DNA itself. For this sample the table gives around 160,000 clones, of which roughly 85% were detected only once. The ten largest account for roughly 7.8% of the sample.

Each collaborating institution followed its own protocols to collect whole blood in K2EDTA tubes. For TCRbeta analysis, collaborators shipped samples as frozen whole blood, isolated PBMCs, or DNA extracted from either of those sample types. This TCR was recovered from a man in his 60s with acute or convalescent COVID-19. What was sequenced was peripheral blood.

The CDR3 protein is CASSQVQLAGDTGELFF. DNA sequence: TGCGCCAGCAGCCAAGTTCAGCTAGCGGGAGACACCGGGGAGCTGTTTTTT. This chain joins TRBV4-1 to TRBJ2-2; 10 bases in the junction line up with TRBD2. CDR1 MGHRA and CDR2 YSYEKL are derived from the germline V gene. Germline trimming amounts to 1 base on V and 3 bases on J, with 5 as the count of junction bases outside the gene matches. Including cysteine and phenylalanine, the CDR3 has 17 amino acids. Just CDR3 DNA is preserved here, 51 bases in frame from base 1.